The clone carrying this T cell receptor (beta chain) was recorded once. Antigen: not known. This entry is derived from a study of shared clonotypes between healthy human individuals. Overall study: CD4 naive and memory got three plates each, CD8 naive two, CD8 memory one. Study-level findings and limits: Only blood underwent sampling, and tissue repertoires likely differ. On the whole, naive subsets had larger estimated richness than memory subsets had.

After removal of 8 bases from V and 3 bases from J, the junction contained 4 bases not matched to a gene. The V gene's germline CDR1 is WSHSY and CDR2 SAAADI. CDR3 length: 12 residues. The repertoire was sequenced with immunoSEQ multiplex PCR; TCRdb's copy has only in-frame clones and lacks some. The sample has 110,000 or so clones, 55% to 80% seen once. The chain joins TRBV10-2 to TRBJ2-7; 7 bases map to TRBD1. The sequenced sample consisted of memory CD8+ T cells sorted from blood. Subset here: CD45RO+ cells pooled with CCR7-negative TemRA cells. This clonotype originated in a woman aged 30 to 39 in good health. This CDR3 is CASGDSSYEQYF. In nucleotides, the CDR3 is TGCGCCAGCGGGGACAGTAGCTACGAGCAGTACTTC.